This T cell receptor (beta chain) derives from a study of CD8+CD57+ T cells in acquired aplastic anemia. Study overall: On average, sorted CD4+ and CD8+ cells gave approximately 3.5 ug of DNA.

Findings of the study overall: Comparison of patients with controls identified roughly 30 shared CD8+ CDR3 sequences.

TCR beta VDJ and CDR3 were profiled, and genomic DNA was the template. TCRdb re-called the reads through MiXCR, storing one row per CDR3 protein. The sample holds over 100,000 distinct CDR3 sequences, 41% seen once. From germline, CDR1 is SGHRS and CDR2 YFSETQ. CDR3 length: 13 amino acids. The V gene end was trimmed by 4 bases and the J gene end by 8 bases; junction bases not matched to a gene: 6. On this clonotype: Its target is unknown.

The sequenced sample consisted of sorted CD4+, CD8+, or CD8+CD57+ T cells (not recorded which) from PBMCs. The clonotype originates from a human donor in good health, serving as a control. The rearrangement uses TRBV5-1 and TRBJ1-2; TRBD1 matches at 9 bases. CDR3 nucleotide sequence: TGCGCCAGCAGCGGGACAGGGTCCCAAGGCTACACCTTC. The encoded protein is CASSGTGSQGYTF.